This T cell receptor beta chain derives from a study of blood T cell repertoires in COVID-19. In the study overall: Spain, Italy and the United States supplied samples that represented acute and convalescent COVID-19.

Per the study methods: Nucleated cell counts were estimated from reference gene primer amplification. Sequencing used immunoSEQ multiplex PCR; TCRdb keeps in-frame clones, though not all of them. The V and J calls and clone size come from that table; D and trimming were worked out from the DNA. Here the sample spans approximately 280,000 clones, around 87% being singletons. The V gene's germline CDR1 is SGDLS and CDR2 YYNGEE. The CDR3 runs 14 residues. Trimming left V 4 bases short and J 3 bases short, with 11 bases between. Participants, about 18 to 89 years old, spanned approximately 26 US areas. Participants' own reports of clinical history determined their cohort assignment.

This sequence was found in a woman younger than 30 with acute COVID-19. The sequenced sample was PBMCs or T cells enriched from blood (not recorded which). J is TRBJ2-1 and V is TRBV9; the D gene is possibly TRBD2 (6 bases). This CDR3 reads CASSQGRDYNEQFF. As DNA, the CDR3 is TGTGCCAGCAGCCAAGGGCGGGACTACAATGAGCAGTTCTTC. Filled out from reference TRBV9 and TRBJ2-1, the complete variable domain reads DSGVTQTPKHLITATGQRVTLRCSPRSGDLSVYWYQQSLDQGLQFLIQYYNGEERAKGNILERFSAQQFPDLHSELNLSSLELGDSALYFCASSQGRDYNEQFFGPGTRLTVL.